This passage covers 10 T cell receptor beta chains from one sample sequenced in a study of human T cells and chemical hapten exposure. RNA extraction used unfractionated whole blood as the source of total RNA. MiXCR was run by TCRdb on the 5' RACE reads, yielding one entry per CDR3 protein. The sample has about 120,000 distinct CDR3 sequences, around a fifth seen once. The receptors derive from a human donor in good health.

The genes are TRBV6-5 and TRBJ1-5, with 7 bases aligning to TRBD1. CDR1 and CDR2 from the germline V gene are MNHEY and SVGAGI. The trim removed 5 bases at V and 9 bases at J, leaving 10 bases unmatched. The CDR3 has 14 amino acids. CDR3 DNA: TGTGCCAGCAGTCCCGGGACAGTGATTTCGCCCCAGCATTTT. It is translated as CASSPGTVISPQHF.

This clonotype was counted between two and nine times. V gene TRBV27 combines with J gene TRBJ2-7, with D possibly being TRBD1 or TRBD2 (6 bases each). Germline V gives CDR1 MNHEY, CDR2 SMNVEV (reference sequence). With 6 bases removed from V and 11 bases from J, the gap between germline ends came to 20 bases. CDR3 length: 13 residues. As DNA, the CDR3 is TGTGCCAGCAGACCCCAAGGGGGGCTAAGGGAGTACTTC. Residues: CASRPQGGLREYF.

This clonotype has more than one count but fewer than ten. V usage is TRBV29-1 and J usage is TRBJ2-7, with TRBD2 matching over 8 bases. Per the germline V gene, CDR1 is SQVTM and CDR2 is ANQGSEA. V gave up 6 bases and J gave up 5 bases; unmatched junction bases: 9. This CDR3 spans 13 amino acids. CDR3 in amino acids: CSVLKREQDEQYF. The CDR3 region has the DNA TGCAGCGTCCTAAAGCGGGAGCAGGACGAGCAGTACTTC.

DNA for the CDR3: TGTGCCACCAGCCCAGGGGCCTACGAGCAGTACTTC. Protein: CATSPGAYEQYF. The V gene is TRBV24-1, the J gene TRBJ2-7; the D gene is possibly TRBD1 (6 bases). The CDR3 runs to 12 residues. The germline V and J ends were trimmed by 7 bases and 2 bases, with 8 bases remaining between them. CDR1 and CDR2 (germline): KGHDR, SFDVKD.

This clonotype was detected only a few times. J is TRBJ1-4 and V is TRBV2; no definite D call. The length of the CDR3 is 15 residues. Germline values: CDR1 SNHLY, CDR2 FYNNEI. V lost 4 bases and J lost 3, with 12 bases in between. CDR3 bases: TGTGCCAGCAGTGTTGGCAGCGGGTCTAATGAAAAACTGTTTTTT. Its protein is CASSVGSGSNEKLFF.

The chain employs TRBV28 and TRBJ1-5; D unclear. Trimming cost V 5 bases and J 5 bases, with 16 bases left between them. This CDR3 has 15 residues. Germline values: CDR1 MDHEN, CDR2 SYDVKM. The CDR3 spells CASSKKWTRDQPQHF. CDR3 nucleotide sequence: TGTGCCAGCAGTAAGAAGTGGACGAGGGATCAGCCCCAGCATTTT.

The table lists this clonotype with a few counts. This chain joins TRBV29-1 and TRBJ2-7; 7 bases fit TRBD1. Per germline, CDR1 SQVTM and CDR2 ANQGSEA. The ends lost 5 bases at V and 2 bases at J; junction bases unmatched: 9. The CDR3 length is 14 residues. For the CDR3, the DNA is TGCAGCGTTTTGGGGCAGGGGGTCACCTACGAGCAGTACTTC. This encodes CSVLGQGVTYEQYF.

This clonotype was detected only a few times. V is TRBV12-3 or TRBV12-4 and J is TRBJ1-5; no clear D. The length of the CDR3 is 13 residues. Trimming removed 6 bases at V and 11 bases at J, with 17 bases between. The chain's CDR3 is CASSPVPSPAQHF. The CDR3 DNA reads as TGTGCCAGCAGCCCTGTCCCCTCGCCAGCCCAGCATTTT.

This clonotype was recorded a few times. Written as DNA, the CDR3 is TGTGCCACCAGTGATTGGGCGGAAGCTTTCTTT. Translating it yields CATSDWAEAFF. J is TRBJ1-1 and V is TRBV24-1; D is undetermined. This CDR3 contains 11 residues. The germline V gene has CDR1 KGHDR and CDR2 SFDVKD. V was pared by 2 bases and J by 8 bases, with 5 bases between.

This chain joins TRBV11-2 and TRBJ2-1; tentatively, D is TRBD1 (6 bases). The germline V gene has CDR1 SGHAT and CDR2 FQNNGV. The CDR3 covers 15 residues. The V end was cut by 7 bases, the J end by 7 bases, with 20 bases between. The DNA for the CDR3 is TGTGCCAGCAATTCGATGACAGGTCTACTTAATGAGCAGTTCTTC. It translates to CASNSMTGLLNEQFF.